This paragraph reports one TCR beta chain. The data derive from a study of blood T cell repertoires in COVID-19. Study overall: COVID-19 samples from acute and convalescent phases originated in the United States, Italy and Spain. T cells, B-cell-depleted T cells, or PBMCs provided the cDNA or gDNA that served as material.

This CDR3 contains 15 residues. The ends lost 2 bases at V and 4 bases at J; junction bases unmatched: 3. Germline CDR1 reads LGHDT; CDR2 reads YNNKEL (reference sequence). Authors' analysis steps: Estimated nucleated cell counts came from reference gene primer amplification. This table comes from immunoSEQ multiplex PCR, and its TCRdb copy is limited to in-frame clones, with some not included. Clone size and the V and J calls come from that table; the DNA yielded D and trimming. The data contain 100,000 to 150,000 clones, about 87% of them singletons. The sequenced sample consisted of peripheral blood. This receptor was obtained from a woman between 55 and 75 years old with acute or convalescent COVID-19. The chain has TRBV3-1 (or the pseudogene TRBV3-2) and TRBJ2-7, with 12 bases identical to TRBD2. The CDR3 sequence: CASSQTSGRFYEQYF. The CDR3 bases are TGTGCCAGCAGCCAAACTAGCGGGAGGTTTTACGAGCAGTACTTC.